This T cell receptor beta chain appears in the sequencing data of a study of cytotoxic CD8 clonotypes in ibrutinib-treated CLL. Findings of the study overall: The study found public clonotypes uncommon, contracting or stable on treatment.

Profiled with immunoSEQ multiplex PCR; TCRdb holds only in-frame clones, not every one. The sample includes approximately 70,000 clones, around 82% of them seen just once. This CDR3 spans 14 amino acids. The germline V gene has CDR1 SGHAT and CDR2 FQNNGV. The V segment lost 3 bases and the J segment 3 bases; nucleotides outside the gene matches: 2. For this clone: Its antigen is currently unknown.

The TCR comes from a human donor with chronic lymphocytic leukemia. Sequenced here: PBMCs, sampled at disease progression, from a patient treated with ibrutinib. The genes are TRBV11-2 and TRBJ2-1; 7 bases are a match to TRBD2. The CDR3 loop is CASSFTSVYNEQFF. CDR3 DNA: TGTGCCAGCAGCTTTACTAGCGTCTACAATGAGCAGTTCTTC.